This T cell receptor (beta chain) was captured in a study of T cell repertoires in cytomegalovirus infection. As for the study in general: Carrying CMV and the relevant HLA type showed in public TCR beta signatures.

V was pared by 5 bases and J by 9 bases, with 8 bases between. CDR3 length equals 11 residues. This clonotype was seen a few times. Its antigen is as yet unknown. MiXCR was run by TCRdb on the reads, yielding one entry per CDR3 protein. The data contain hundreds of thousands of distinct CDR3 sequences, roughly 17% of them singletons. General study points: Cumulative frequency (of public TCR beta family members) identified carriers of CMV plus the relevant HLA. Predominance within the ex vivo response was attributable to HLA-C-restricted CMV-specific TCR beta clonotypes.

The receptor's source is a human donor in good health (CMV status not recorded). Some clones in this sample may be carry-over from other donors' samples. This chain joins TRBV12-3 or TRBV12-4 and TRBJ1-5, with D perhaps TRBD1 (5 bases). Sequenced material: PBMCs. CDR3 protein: CASSRGRPQHF. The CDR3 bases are TGTGCCAGCAGTAGGGGTCGGCCCCAGCATTTT.